This T cell receptor (beta chain) was found in a study of blood T cells in healthy people across ages (dated by TCRdb to about 2015). With respect to the entire study: Template switching captured roughly one uniquely barcoded TCR beta cDNA molecule per two T cells in model experiments. Age-related changes in TCR beta repertoire diversity were measured in the study by deep sequencing normalized with unique cDNA molecular identifiers. Four age groups were formed from the donors: young (average approximately 16 years), middle-aged (around 39), aged (about 62) and long-lived (82). To avoid experimental bias, donors of different ages were randomly spread across the sequencing lanes. The study analyzed two additional independent replicas of 1 million unique cDNA reads from the same blood draw for two donors, one aged 18 to 29 and one aged 80 or older. Points the paper makes about the study in general: A strong correlation was found between observed TCR beta diversity and the percentage of naive T cells measured by flow cytometry. As age increased, observed TCR beta diversity per million T cells dropped in a roughly linear way, and a significant reduction was already evident by age 40. The CMV infection status of donors was not known, potentially confounding age-related changes in expanded clonotypes. Total diversity estimates from one million sequenced T cells were considered lower bounds and underestimates. Because profiling used bulk unsorted PBMCs, naive and antigen-experienced compartments could not be compared conclusively. Compared with the aged group, the long-lived group had more naive CD4+ T cells, fewer expanded clones and increased TCR diversity, suggesting age selection.

From its cysteine to its valine, the CDR3 spans 14 amino acids. Only the CDR3 portion is preserved as DNA: 42 bases, with reading frame beginning at the first base. Trimming removed 5 bases from V and 0 bases from J; the gene matches leave 2 bases unexplained. The germline V gene yields SGHTA for CDR1 and FQGNSA for CDR2. Libraries were made using 5' RACE. Sequencing used an Illumina HiSeq 2500. The second PCR ran for roughly 6 to 11 cycles and used a J-beta primer mix along with a sample-barcoded 5' primer. A template-switch 5' adaptor carrying 12 random nucleotides introduced a unique molecular identifier onto each TCR beta cDNA molecule. Each sample yielded at least 3 million CDR3-containing paired-end reads. First-strand cDNA synthesis was performed from all RNA using the Mint cDNA synthesis kit, with priming by a TRBC-specific oligonucleotide. After uracil-DNA glycosylase treatment, a first 18-cycle PCR used universal primers M1SS and BC2_uni_R on all cDNA. The original methods were these. Each sample was normalized by randomly selecting 1 million high-quality reads, each carrying a distinct molecular identifier. Instead of being binned into consensus sequences, reads with shared molecular identifiers were discarded. MiTCR, run with a Q25 quality threshold and the strictest error-elimination algorithm, handled CDR3 identification, clonotype clustering and error correction. Lower-bound total TCR beta diversity was estimated with a nonparametric unseen species model using Euler transformation. The public reads were quality trimmed at Q25 with fastp and then assembled into clones with MiXCR by TCRdb, keeping productive beta chains. Identical CDR3 proteins give one entry, which carries the most common genes and DNA. The V and J calls here are based on TCRdb, not the publication. This sample is represented by more than 800,000 distinct CDR3 sequences; 40% to 55% of them were singletons. The top ten clones comprise 15% to 20% of the sample.

The donors were roughly 39 Caucasian individuals from Russia, aged roughly 6 to 95 years, who were systemically healthy. Each donor gave about 9.2 milliliters of peripheral blood, drawn into EDTA-treated Vacutainer tubes. Ficoll-Paque density-gradient centrifugation was used to isolate PBMCs, with at least 7 million per sample. Total RNA, at least 5.5 micrograms per sample, was extracted from PBMCs with Trizol reagent. For every donor, flow cytometry on a PBMC aliquot measured the percentage of naive CD45RAhigh/CD27high T cells. Regarding this clonotype: Its antigen is currently not known. It has no much larger one-base neighbor in the sample; base qualities were not kept.

Material for sequencing was blood. Rearrangement joined TRBV7-2 to TRBJ2-7; 9 middle bases align to TRBD2. The sequence derives from an older woman in good health. CDR3 loop: CASSRLAASYEQYV. The bases are TGTGCCAGCAGCCGACTAGCGGCCTCCTACGAGCAGTACGTC.